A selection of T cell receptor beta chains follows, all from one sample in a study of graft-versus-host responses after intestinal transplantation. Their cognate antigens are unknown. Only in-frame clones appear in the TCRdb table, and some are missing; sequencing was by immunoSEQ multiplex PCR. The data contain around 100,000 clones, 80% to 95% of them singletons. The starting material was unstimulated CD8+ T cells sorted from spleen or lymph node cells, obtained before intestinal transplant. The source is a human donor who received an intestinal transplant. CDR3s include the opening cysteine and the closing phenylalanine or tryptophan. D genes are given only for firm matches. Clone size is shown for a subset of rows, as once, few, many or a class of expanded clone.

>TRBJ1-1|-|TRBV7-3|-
TGTGCCAGCAGCTCCTCGAGGGGGGGGCTCACTGAAGCTTTCTTT
CASSSSRGGLTEAFF
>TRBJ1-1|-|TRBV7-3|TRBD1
TGTGCCAGCAGCCCGGGACAGACGAACACTGAAGCTTTCTTT
CASSPGQTNTEAFF
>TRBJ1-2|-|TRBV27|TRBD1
TGTGCCAGCAGTTTATCGACAGGGGGCATTAACTATGGCTACACCTTC
CASSLSTGGINYGYTF
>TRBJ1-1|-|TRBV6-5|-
TGTGCCAGCAGCCCCGTGGAGAACACTGAAGCTTTCTTT
CASSPVENTEAFF
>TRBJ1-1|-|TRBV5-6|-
TGTGCCAGCAGCAGGGGCCAGGGAGCTTTCTTT
CASSRGQGAFF
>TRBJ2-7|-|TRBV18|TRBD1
TGTGCCAGCTCCCCCGGGACAGGGGCCTACGAGCAGTACTTC
CASSPGTGAYEQYF
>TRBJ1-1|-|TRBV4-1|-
TGCGCCAGCGTAAGAGAGGACACGTCCGAGGGCACTGAAGCTTTCTTT
CASVREDTSEGTEAFF
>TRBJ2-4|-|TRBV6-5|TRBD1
TGTGCCAGCAGTACCGCCGGGACAGCTCAGTACTTC
CASSTAGTAQYF
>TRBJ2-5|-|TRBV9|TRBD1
TGTGCCAGCAGCGTAGGTTCCGGGACAGGGGGCCGGGAGACCCAGTACTTC
CASSVGSGTGGRETQYF
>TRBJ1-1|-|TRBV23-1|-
TGCGCCAGCAGTCAATTGGCGGGGATGAACACTGAAGCTTTCTTT
CASSQLAGMNTEAFF
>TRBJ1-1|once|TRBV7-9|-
TGTGCCAGCAGCTTAAATAGACCTGAAGCTTTCTTT
CASSLNRPEAFF
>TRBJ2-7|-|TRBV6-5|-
TGTGCCACCTGGGGGCCTGACGAAACCTACGAGCAGTACTTC
CATWGPDETYEQYF
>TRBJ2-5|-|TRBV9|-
TGTGCCAGCAGCGCGCCAAACAGGCAAGAGACCCAGTACTTC
CASSAPNRQETQYF
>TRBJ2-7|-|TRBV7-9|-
TGTGCCAGCAGCCAAAGGGGACACCACGAGCAGTACTTC
CASSQRGHHEQYF